This TCR beta chain was sequenced during a study of cytotoxic CD8 clonotypes in ibrutinib-treated CLL. Of note for this clone: Its antigen is unknown.

Germline CDR1 reads MGHDK; CDR2 reads SYGVNS. The ends were cut back, 5 bases at V and 4 bases at J, with 10 bases in the middle. There are 13 residues in the CDR3. Study-wide results and caveats: Clonality was higher at baseline than in age-matched healthy donors and tracked circulating CD8+ T-cell counts.

Only in-frame clones appear in the TCRdb table, and some are missing; sequencing was by immunoSEQ multiplex PCR. The sample records about 24,000 clones, 55% to 75% being singletons. The source is a human donor with chronic lymphocytic leukemia. This rearrangement joins TRBV25-1 to TRBJ2-3; D ambiguous. This specimen consisted of PBMCs, obtained after 12 months of ibrutinib treatment. CDR3 nucleotides: TGTGCCAGCAGTATAGACCGTGCAGATACGCAGTATTTT. As protein: CASSIDRADTQYF.